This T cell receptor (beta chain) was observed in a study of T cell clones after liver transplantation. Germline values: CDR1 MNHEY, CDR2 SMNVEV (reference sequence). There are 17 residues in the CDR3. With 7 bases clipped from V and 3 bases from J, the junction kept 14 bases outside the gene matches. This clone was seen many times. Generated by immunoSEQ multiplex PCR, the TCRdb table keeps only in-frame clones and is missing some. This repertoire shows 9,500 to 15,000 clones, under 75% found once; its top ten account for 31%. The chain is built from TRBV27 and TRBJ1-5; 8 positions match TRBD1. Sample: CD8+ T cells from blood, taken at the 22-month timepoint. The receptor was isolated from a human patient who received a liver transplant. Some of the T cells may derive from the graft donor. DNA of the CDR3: TGTGCCAGCAATCGGCCCGATTCGGGACAGGTCAATCAGCCCCAGCATTTT. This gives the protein CASNRPDSGQVNQPQHF.